This T cell receptor (beta chain) was retrieved from a study of OX40 agonist ivuxolimab in advanced cancers. Study overall: Prior anti-PD-1, anti-PD-L1 or anti-CTLA-4 therapy did not bar entry, and approximately 43% had some.

Libraries were prepared by immunoSEQ multiplex PCR; TCRdb keeps only in-frame clonotypes and omits some of them. The sample includes 83,000 or so clones, around 85% of them seen just once. The V gene lost 4 bases and the J gene lost 7 bases, with 14 bases spanning the gap. From germline, CDR1 is SGHTS and CDR2 YDEGEE. CDR3 length: 14 residues. The sequence was collected from an adult with an advanced solid tumor such as melanoma, head and neck, liver or kidney cancer. Sequencing was performed on CD4+ or CD8+ T cells sorted from blood, taken in a trial of the OX40 agonist ivuxolimab. The J gene is TRBJ2-2, the V gene TRBV5-8; D might be TRBD2 (5 bases). The CDR3 DNA reads as TGTGCCAGCAGCCGCAGACGGGGAAACGGGGAGCTGTTTTTT. It is translated as CASSRRRGNGELFF.